The 30 T cell receptor beta chains reported below all come from one sample, sequenced in a study of cytomegalovirus exposure and HLA in healthy donors. Primers: 60 Vbeta forward and 13 Jbeta reverse. The data were produced by immunoSEQ multiplex PCR, yet TCRdb's version contains in-frame clones alone and is incomplete. The sample comprises about 160,000 clones, more than 75% of which are singletons, and 0.96% rests with the top ten. Material: PBMCs. All receptors come from a girl between 2 and 10 years old in good health and CMV-seropositive.

The chain is built from TRBV9 and TRBJ2-3; D remains unclear. The CDR3 totals 14 residues. From germline, CDR1 is SGDLS and CDR2 YYNGEE. V was cut by 3 bases and J by 4 bases, with 12 bases left in between. CDR3 sequence (DNA): TGTGCCAGCAGCGCATTGCGAGATTCAGATACGCAGTATTTT. This encodes CASSALRDSDTQYF.

This clone was counted a few times. The chain employs TRBV7-9 and TRBJ2-1, with 10 bases identical to TRBD2. CDR3 length: 18 residues. Germline loops: CDR1 SEHNR, CDR2 FQNEAQ (reference sequence). V was clipped by 0 bases and J by 4 bases; unmatched bases: 9. CDR3 loop: CASSLAPSGRVTYNEQFF. CDR3 in DNA: TGTGCCAGCAGCTTAGCGCCTAGCGGGAGAGTCACATACAATGAGCAGTTCTTC.

This clone occurred a few times. The chain couples TRBV30 to TRBJ1-4; D remains unclear. CDR1 GTSNPN and CDR2 SVGIG come from the germline V gene (reference sequence). There are 13 residues in the CDR3. Trimming stripped 1 base from V and 1 base from J, with 4 bases between. Here the CDR3 DNA reads TGTGCCTGGAGTGAACAAACTAATGAAAAACTGTTTTTT. Amino acids: CAWSEQTNEKLFF.

The chain uses TRBV5-5 and TRBJ1-1; D perhaps matches TRBD1 (5 bases). V was pared by 7 bases and J by 1 base, with 17 bases between. The CDR3 extends over 15 amino acids. The germline V gene encodes CDR1 SGHKS and CDR2 YYEKEE (reference sequence). Written as DNA, the CDR3 is TGTGCCAGCCTCAAGGGGTACGAGAGGAACACTGAAGCTTTCTTT. Residues: CASLKGYERNTEAFF.

The chain couples TRBV5-1 to TRBJ1-4, with a weak D call TRBD1 (6 bases). Germline CDR1 and CDR2: SGHRS and YFSETQ. The CDR3 is made up of 15 amino acids. V lost 2 bases and J lost 3, with 11 bases in between. The CDR3 protein is CASSFEGGANEKLFF. CDR3 bases: TGCGCCAGCAGCTTCGAAGGGGGAGCTAATGAAAAACTGTTTTTT.

The J gene is TRBJ2-1, the V gene TRBV19; possibly TRBD2 for D (7 bases). Germline-derived CDR1 and CDR2 are LNHDA and SQIVND (reference sequence). This CDR3 region has 13 residues. Between the trimmed V and J ends, which lost 6 bases and 4 bases, there was a span of 10 bases. CDR3 sequence: CASRGGGYNEQFF. CDR3 DNA: TGTGCCAGTAGGGGAGGGGGGTACAATGAGCAGTTCTTC.

Only a few counts were recorded for this clone. The gene calls are TRBV6-1 and TRBJ2-2, with D possibly matching TRBD2 (6 bases). Germline-derived CDR1 and CDR2 are MNHNS and SASEGT. Trimming took 8 bases from V and 3 from J, leaving 13 bases between them. There are 14 residues in the CDR3. The CDR3 is CASQVSGDTGELFF. In nucleotides, the CDR3 is TGTGCCAGCCAGGTTAGCGGAGACACCGGGGAGCTGTTTTTT.

Remarks on this clone: Its ends do not fully match the called genes, so a read error is possible. The genes are TRBV7-9 and TRBJ2-7; weak D call: TRBD1 (5 bases). Germline lookup yields CDR1 SEHNR and CDR2 FQNEAQ (reference sequence). CDR3 size: 12 residues. CDR3: CSSSLVGHEQYF. The CDR3 nucleotides are TGTTCCAGCAGCTTAGTGGGGCACGAGCAGTACTTC.

The sample holds one count of this clone. This rearrangement joins TRBV15 to TRBJ1-2; TRBD1 matches 7 bases. With V trimmed by 1 base and J by 0 bases, 5 bases remained unmatched. Germline CDR1 is LNHNV and CDR2 is YYDKDF (reference sequence). This CDR3 region has 16 residues. The CDR3 bases are TGTGCCACCAGCAGAGGGAGACAGGGAGCTAACTATGGCTACACCTTC. This encodes CATSRGRQGANYGYTF.

The chain uses TRBV19 and TRBJ1-5; 7 bases are a match to TRBD1. The J segment lost 3 bases and the V segment lost 5 bases, leaving 7 bases of the junction unmatched. There are 15 residues in the CDR3. Germline V gene sequence: CDR1 LNHDA, CDR2 SQIVND (reference sequence). The CDR3 sequence is CASSSGGSHNQPQHF. The CDR3 nucleotides are TGTGCCAGTAGTTCAGGGGGGTCCCACAATCAGCCCCAGCATTTT.

This clone was detected once. The V and J genes are TRBV5-1 and TRBJ1-3, with D unclear. The CDR3 covers 15 residues. CDR1 and CDR2 from the germline V gene are SGHRS and YFSETQ. The V end was cut by 5 bases, the J end by 6 bases, with 18 bases between. The CDR3 region is CASRLTGFSENTIYF. The CDR3 DNA reads as TGCGCCAGCAGGTTAACGGGATTTTCGGAAAACACCATATATTTT.

V is TRBV5-1 and J is TRBJ2-2; 8 nucleotides match TRBD2. The CDR3 covers 16 residues. CDR1 SGHRS and CDR2 YFSETQ come from the germline V gene. The V gene end was trimmed by 0 bases and the J gene end by 7 bases; junction bases not matched to a gene: 8. CDR3 coding DNA: TGCGCCAGCAGCTTGGTCCAGCGGGAGCGGGGCGGGGAGCTGTTTTTT. Protein: CASSLVQRERGGELFF.

The chain couples TRBV5-6 to TRBJ1-1; 10 bases line up with TRBD1. CDR3 length equals 15 residues. Germline V lookup: CDR1 SGHDT, CDR2 YYEEEE. Trimming cost V 2 bases and J 6 bases; bases outside gene matches: 7. The CDR3 protein is CASSFPVTGGPEAFF. The CDR3 bases are TGTGCCAGCAGCTTCCCTGTGACAGGGGGCCCTGAAGCTTTCTTT.

As concerns this clone: Other DNA sequences within the sample encode an identical CDR3. The V gene is TRBV9, the J gene TRBJ1-3, with unresolved D. CDR3 length: 13 amino acids. Germline V CDR1 and CDR2: SGDLS, YYNGEE. V gave up 3 bases and J gave up 3 bases, with 7 bases separating them. The CDR3 coding sequence is TGTGCCAGCAGCGCGGGAGGTGGAAACACCATATATTTT. The encoded protein is CASSAGGGNTIYF.

The CDR3 region is CASSPGTSGDTQYF. For the CDR3, the DNA is TGCGCCAGCAGCCCGGGGACTAGCGGGGATACGCAGTATTTT. The chain is built from TRBV5-1 and TRBJ2-3; TRBD2 agrees at 12 bases. The CDR3 is made up of 14 amino acids. V gave up 4 bases and J gave up 6 bases; unmatched junction bases: 3. Per the germline V gene, CDR1 is SGHRS and CDR2 is YFSETQ.

The chain combines TRBV5-4 with TRBJ2-5; 8 positions match TRBD1. The J call may be incorrect, as the DNA end agrees better with TRBJ2-7. Germline-derived CDR1 and CDR2 are SGHNT and YYREEE (reference sequence). This CDR3 region has 13 residues. The CDR3 here is CASSSGTGREQYF. Written as DNA, the CDR3 is TGTGCCAGCAGCTCGGGGACAGGACGCGAGCAGTACTTC.

A few counts support this clone. J is TRBJ1-5 and V is TRBV28; perhaps TRBD1 as D (5 bases). The CDR3 length is 18 residues. CDR1 MDHEN and CDR2 SYDVKM come from the germline V gene. Trimming took 3 bases from V and 6 from J, leaving 24 bases between them. CDR3 region: CASSFLGVVTGVGQPQHF. The CDR3, as DNA: TGTGCCAGCAGTTTTTTAGGTGTGGTCACAGGCGTTGGTCAGCCCCAGCATTTT.

This chain links TRBV7-9 with TRBJ1-2; no reliable D call. V was pared by 0 bases and J by 4 bases, with 12 bases between. The V gene's germline CDR1 is SEHNR and CDR2 FQNEAQ (reference sequence). The CDR3 consists of 15 residues. In nucleotides, the CDR3 is TGTGCCAGCAGCTTAGCGGGCAGGATGGCCTATGGCTACACCTTC. This sequence encodes CASSLAGRMAYGYTF.

The rearrangement links TRBV29-1 to TRBJ2-1, with 8 bases matching TRBD2. The CDR3 is made up of 15 amino acids. CDR1 is SQVTM, CDR2 ANQGSEA, per germline. With V trimmed by 6 bases and J by 2 bases, 9 bases remained unmatched. The CDR3: CSVDPGLVTYNEQFF. CDR3 nucleotide sequence: TGCAGCGTCGATCCGGGACTAGTCACCTACAATGAGCAGTTCTTC.

This clone showed up just a few times. The rearrangement links TRBV27 to TRBJ1-2; D might be TRBD1 (5 bases). The V end was cut by 1 base, the J end by 4 bases, with 16 bases between. Germline assignment: CDR1 MNHEY and CDR2 SMNVEV (reference sequence). The CDR3 has 16 residues. CDR3 residues: CASSLFGGRAFYGYTF. Here the CDR3 DNA reads TGTGCCAGCAGTTTATTCGGCGGCAGGGCGTTCTATGGCTACACCTTC.

This chain joins TRBV30 and TRBJ1-3; D is unclear. Germline V gene data show CDR1 as GTSNPN and CDR2 as SVGIG (reference sequence). V was clipped by 0 bases and J by 0 bases, with 15 bases between them. The CDR3 sequence is 17 residues long. The CDR3 region is CAWSVLGRMSSGNTIYF. CDR3 in DNA: TGTGCCTGGAGTGTACTAGGGAGGATGAGCTCTGGAAACACCATATATTTT. Full variable domain (rest looked up from reference TRBV30 and TRBJ1-3): SQTIHQWPATLVQPVGSPLSLECTVEGTSNPNLYWYRQAAGRGLQLLFYSVGIGQISSEVPQNLSASRPQDRQFILSSKKLLLSDSGFYLCAWSVLGRMSSGNTIYFGEGSWLTVV.

The chain joins TRBV7-3 to TRBJ2-5; TRBD1 matches at 12 bases. Germline CDR1 is SGHTA and CDR2 is FQGTGA. This CDR3 contains 19 residues. The V and J ends lost 5 bases and 4 bases, in that order; junction bases with no gene match: 17. The DNA of the CDR3 is TGTGCCAGCAGCCCCTCGGGGGACAGGGGGCTCCCCTACACAGAGACCCAGTACTTC. This codes for CASSPSGDRGLPYTETQYF.

The chain links TRBV4-1 to TRBJ2-1; a weak D match, TRBD1 (6 bases). The CDR3 spans 18 residues. Trimming took 0 bases from V and 10 from J, leaving 25 bases between them. The germline gives CDR1 MGHRA, CDR2 YSYEKL. The CDR3, as DNA: TGCGCCAGCAGCCAAGATGGGCTGACTGGGAGAAAGGGGGTAGAGCAGTTCTTC. Translated, it gives CASSQDGLTGRKGVEQFF.

This clone was seen once. The chain carries TRBV27 and TRBJ2-2; TRBD2 matches 7 bases. The CDR3 runs 15 residues. The V and J ends lost 3 bases and 3 bases, in that order; junction bases with no gene match: 4. Per the germline V gene, CDR1 is MNHEY and CDR2 is SMNVEV (reference sequence). CDR3 sequence (DNA): TGTGCCAGCAGTTTTCGGCGGGAGTACACCGGGGAGCTGTTTTTT. Translation gives CASSFRREYTGELFF.

The V gene is TRBV2, the J gene TRBJ2-3; D is perhaps TRBD2 (6 bases). Germline V gene data show CDR1 as SNHLY and CDR2 as FYNNEI. Trimming removed 3 bases from V and 6 bases from J, with 10 bases in between. This CDR3 has 13 residues. CDR3 sequence (DNA): TGTGCCAGCAGTGATTACGGGAGCGATACGCAGTATTTT. Translated, it gives CASSDYGSDTQYF.

This chain connects TRBV6-1 to TRBJ2-7, with TRBD2 matching over 11 bases. This CDR3 comprises 16 residues. V was clipped by 2 bases and J by 4 bases; unmatched bases: 7. CDR1 is MNHNS, CDR2 SASEGT, per germline. The CDR3 sequence: CASSESRSSGRYEQYF. The CDR3 region has the DNA TGTGCCAGCAGTGAAAGTCGGTCTAGCGGGAGGTACGAGCAGTACTTC.

V and J are TRBV5-5 and TRBJ2-5; D is unresolved. Germline CDR1 is SGHKS and CDR2 is YYEKEE (reference sequence). Trimming took 0 bases from V and 5 from J, leaving 11 bases between them. The CDR3 totals 14 residues. The CDR3 region has the DNA TGTGCCAGCAGCTTGGTCCTAGTTGATGAGACCCAGTACTTC. Residues: CASSLVLVDETQYF.

The chain recombines TRBV6-1 with TRBJ2-3; the D gene is possibly TRBD2 (6 bases). CDR3 length: 15 amino acids. Germline V gives CDR1 MNHNS, CDR2 SASEGT. V was pared by 7 bases and J by 2 bases, with 16 bases between. CDR3 sequence (DNA): TGTGCCAGCACGGTCGGCGGGGCCCACACAGATACGCAGTATTTT. Translating gives CASTVGGAHTDTQYF.

The chain combines TRBV28 with TRBJ2-1; 9 nucleotides align to TRBD2. This CDR3 has 17 residues. J lost 2 bases, V lost 6 bases, and 11 bases had no gene match. CDR1 and CDR2 (germline): MDHEN, SYDVKM. In nucleotides, the CDR3 is TGTGCCAGCAGCCTGCTTAGAACTAGCGGGCCCTACAATGAGCAGTTCTTC. Translating it yields CASSLLRTSGPYNEQFF.

The chain recombines TRBV7-3 with TRBJ1-1; 8 bases align to TRBD1. V dropped 8 bases and J dropped 4; count of bases not matched to a gene: 9. There are 14 residues in the CDR3. Germline V lookup: CDR1 SGHTA, CDR2 FQGTGA. The CDR3: CASRSGGAGTEAFF. In DNA, the CDR3 is TGTGCCAGCCGATCAGGGGGCGCGGGCACTGAAGCTTTCTTT.